This is a list of T cell receptor beta chains from one sample in a study of cytomegalovirus exposure and HLA in healthy donors. The protocol was immunoSEQ multiplex PCR, while the TCRdb copy is restricted to in-frame clones and leaves out a portion. The sample has about 130,000 clones, 65% to 85% seen once. Sequencing was carried out using PBMCs. The receptor source for this set is a man aged 18 to 29 in good health and CMV-seropositive. Each CDR3 is given with its conserved first and last residue. D genes are given only for firm matches. The listing skips clone size in some rows; elsewhere it reads once, few, many or a size class.

j_call: TRBJ1-2
v_call: TRBV18
clone_size: once
d_call: .
cdr3_aa: CASSPDSGVSNYGYTF
cdr3_nt: TGTGCCAGCTCACCGGACTCAGGGGTGTCTAACTATGGCTACACCTTC

j_call: TRBJ1-2
v_call: TRBV30
clone_size: .
d_call: .
cdr3_aa: CAWKGETGIYYGYTF
cdr3_nt: TGTGCCTGGAAGGGGGAGACAGGCATCTACTATGGCTACACCTTC

j_call: TRBJ1-1
v_call: TRBV5-1
clone_size: .
d_call: .
cdr3_aa: CASTEQTNTEAFF
cdr3_nt: TGCGCCAGCACGGAGCAGACGAACACTGAAGCTTTCTTT

j_call: TRBJ2-3
v_call: TRBV6-4
clone_size: .
d_call: .
cdr3_aa: CASSDSSLDTQYF
cdr3_nt: TGTGCCAGCAGTGACTCAAGCTTAGATACGCAGTATTTT

j_call: TRBJ1-1
v_call: TRBV7-8
clone_size: .
d_call: .
cdr3_aa: CASSLLVVNTEAFF
cdr3_nt: TGTGCCAGCAGCCTTCTCGTAGTGAACACTGAAGCTTTCTTT

j_call: TRBJ1-2
v_call: TRBV19
clone_size: .
d_call: .
cdr3_aa: CASSMRTLYYGYTF
cdr3_nt: TGTGCCAGTAGTATGAGAACCCTCTACTATGGCTACACCTTC

j_call: TRBJ2-7
v_call: TRBV7-9
clone_size: .
d_call: TRBD2
cdr3_aa: CASSLELAGDHEQYF
cdr3_nt: TGTGCCAGCAGCTTAGAACTAGCGGGAGACCACGAGCAGTACTTC

j_call: TRBJ1-3
v_call: TRBV5-6
clone_size: few
d_call: .
cdr3_aa: CASSPGGADTIYF
cdr3_nt: TGTGCCAGCAGTCCAGGTGGGGCGGACACCATATATTTT

j_call: TRBJ1-1
v_call: TRBV27
clone_size: .
d_call: .
cdr3_aa: CASSLYGGGNTEAFF
cdr3_nt: TGTGCCAGCAGTTTATATGGAGGAGGGAACACTGAAGCTTTCTTT

j_call: TRBJ1-2
v_call: TRBV19
clone_size: few
d_call: .
cdr3_aa: CASSIAIGGATPLANYGYTF
cdr3_nt: TGTGCCAGTAGTATAGCGATAGGGGGGGCGACGCCGCTCGCTAACTATGGCTACACCTTC

j_call: TRBJ2-3
v_call: TRBV7-6
clone_size: .
d_call: TRBD2
cdr3_aa: CASSLVAGQDTQYF
cdr3_nt: TGTGCCAGCAGCTTAGTAGCGGGGCAGGATACGCAGTATTTT

j_call: TRBJ2-1
v_call: TRBV7-2
clone_size: .
d_call: TRBD2
cdr3_aa: CASSFSGGSYNEQFF
cdr3_nt: TGTGCCAGCAGCTTTAGCGGGGGATCCTACAATGAGCAGTTCTTC

j_call: TRBJ1-4
v_call: TRBV21-1
clone_size: .
d_call: .
cdr3_aa: CASLRGAGGMKKLFF
cdr3_nt: TGTGCCAGCCTGCGTGGGGCAGGGGGCATGAAAAAACTGTTTTTT

j_call: TRBJ2-2
v_call: TRBV7-2
clone_size: once
d_call: TRBD2
cdr3_aa: CASSFTLAGGLGELFF
cdr3_nt: TGTGCCAGCAGCTTTACCTTAGCGGGGGGCCTCGGGGAGCTGTTTTTT

j_call: TRBJ1-2
v_call: TRBV6-1
clone_size: once
d_call: .
cdr3_aa: CASSETQTDYGYTF
cdr3_nt: TGTGCCAGCAGTGAGACACAAACGGACTATGGCTACACCTTC

j_call: TRBJ2-6
v_call: TRBV6-6
clone_size: .
d_call: .
cdr3_aa: CASSWGDSGANVLTF
cdr3_nt: TGTGCCAGCAGTTGGGGCGACTCTGGGGCCAACGTCCTGACTTTC

j_call: TRBJ2-5
v_call: TRBV5-1
clone_size: .
d_call: .
cdr3_aa: CASSLGRGRGLETQYF
cdr3_nt: TGCGCCAGCAGCTTGGGCCGGGGGCGGGGGCTAGAGACCCAGTACTTC

j_call: TRBJ2-7
v_call: TRBV7-2
clone_size: .
d_call: .
cdr3_aa: CASSLIAVGAEQYF
cdr3_nt: TGTGCCAGCAGCTTAATCGCGGTAGGCGCCGAGCAGTACTTC

j_call: TRBJ1-6
v_call: TRBV18
clone_size: .
d_call: .
cdr3_aa: CASSPGGENSPLHF
cdr3_nt: TGTGCCAGCTCACCGGGGGGGGAGAATTCACCCCTCCACTTT

j_call: TRBJ1-2
v_call: TRBV30
clone_size: once
d_call: .
cdr3_aa: CAWRQMDSNGYTF
cdr3_nt: TGTGCCTGGAGGCAAATGGACAGCAATGGCTACACCTTC

j_call: TRBJ1-1
v_call: TRBV11-2
clone_size: .
d_call: .
cdr3_aa: CASSRGPMAFF
cdr3_nt: TGTGCCAGCAGCCGCGGGCCGATGGCTTTCTTT

j_call: TRBJ2-7
v_call: TRBV19
clone_size: .
d_call: TRBD1
cdr3_aa: CASSADRGHYEQYF
cdr3_nt: TGTGCCAGTAGTGCGGACAGGGGCCACTACGAGCAGTACTTC

j_call: TRBJ2-4
v_call: TRBV7-2
clone_size: once
d_call: .
cdr3_aa: CASSHSGNKNIQYF
cdr3_nt: TGTGCCAGCAGCCATAGCGGCAACAAAAACATTCAGTACTTC

j_call: TRBJ2-1
v_call: TRBV9
clone_size: once
d_call: .
cdr3_aa: CASSVAVQGNNEQFF
cdr3_nt: TGTGCCAGCAGCGTAGCTGTCCAGGGGAACAATGAGCAGTTCTTC

j_call: TRBJ2-5
v_call: TRBV4-3
clone_size: .
d_call: .
cdr3_aa: CASSLNPIGGETQYF
cdr3_nt: TGCGCCAGCAGTCTCAACCCAATAGGGGGAGAGACCCAGTACTTC

j_call: TRBJ2-1
v_call: TRBV19
clone_size: .
d_call: TRBD2
cdr3_aa: CASSIPHHLAGGHDEQFF
cdr3_nt: TGTGCCAGTAGTATTCCCCACCATCTAGCGGGAGGGCACGATGAGCAGTTCTTC

j_call: TRBJ2-7
v_call: TRBV11-1
clone_size: .
d_call: .
cdr3_aa: CASSFQGGEQYF
cdr3_nt: TGTGCCAGCAGCTTCCAGGGTGGCGAGCAGTACTTC

j_call: TRBJ2-3
v_call: TRBV12-5
clone_size: .
d_call: .
cdr3_aa: CASASGDGTDTQYF
cdr3_nt: TGTGCTAGTGCGTCAGGGGATGGCACAGATACGCAGTATTTT

j_call: TRBJ2-5
v_call: TRBV30
clone_size: .
d_call: .
cdr3_aa: CAWSASQGEQYF
cdr3_nt: TGTGCCTGGAGTGCTTCTCAAGGAGAGCAGTACTTC

j_call: TRBJ1-2
v_call: TRBV7-8
clone_size: .
d_call: TRBD1
cdr3_aa: CASSPTYGQGSGSGYTF
cdr3_nt: TGTGCCAGCAGCCCGACATATGGACAGGGGTCAGGGTCTGGCTACACCTTC